This TCR beta chain was sequenced during a study of PD-1 blockade in classical Hodgkin lymphoma (dated by TCRdb to about 2020). For the wider study: Nivolumab dosing was 3 mg/kg intravenously every 2 weeks, continuing until either disease progression or unacceptable toxicity. The study used TCR beta sequencing and CyTOF to define a peripheral blood immune signature of response to PD-1 blockade in classical Hodgkin lymphoma. Results and caveats for the whole study, not just this receptor: A significant rise by C4D1 was seen in CD4+ but not CD8+ TCR diversity (p=0.0027 vs p=0.16), with the rise being most apparent in complete responders (p=0.02). Among trial patients, those achieving complete response had baseline diversity similar to that of newly diagnosed patients, while diversity was significantly lower in partial responders and progressors. Patients starting nivolumab less than 1 year after ASCT had lower diversity and were excluded from later analyses to avoid confounding by immune reconstitution. The study was limited to a single clinical trial cohort, and causes of repertoire differences, possibly disease activity or prior therapy, remained undefined. Baseline TCR diversity was reported to be lower in newly diagnosed patients than in healthy donors and to be lower still in relapsed/refractory patients.

Trimming removed 7 bases from V and 0 bases from J; the gene matches leave 9 bases unexplained. The germline V gene gives CDR1 as MNHEY and CDR2 as SVGAGI. Counted from cysteine to phenylalanine, this CDR3 has 15 amino acids. Of the read, only the CDR3 DNA is kept; its 45 bases are in frame from base 1. Sample time point, as interpreted from the label and publication: cycle 2 day 1 (C2D1) of nivolumab. All trial patients had relapsed after autologous stem cell transplantation, with cohorts A, B and C differing in prior brentuximab vedotin exposure. The trial cohort was composed of 56 patients with relapsed/refractory classical Hodgkin lymphoma, for whom complete response, partial response or progressive disease was recorded as best overall response. Single-agent nivolumab was administered to trial patients in the multi-cohort phase II CheckMate 205 trial. An independent review committee assessed best overall response by applying the 2007 International Working Group response criteria. Trial PBMCs were collected immediately before nivolumab initiation (C1D1) and during therapy at cycle 2 day 1 and cycle 4 day 1. Peripheral blood was collected in 8 mL Vacutainer Cell Preparation Tubes, from which PBMCs were isolated by centrifugation and then cryopreserved.

The Qiagen DNeasy kit was used to extract genomic DNA both from unsorted PBMCs and from the negatively selected CD4+ and CD8+ fractions. Using primers that anneal to V and J segments, immunoSEQ multiplex PCR amplified the TCR beta CDR3 regions. A synthetic immune receptor repertoire was used to minimize amplification bias, and any remaining bias was removed computationally after sequencing. The original pipeline was this. Repertoire diversity was quantified as the Shannon entropy index using custom Python scripts. Unsorted, CD4+ and CD8+ repertoires were analyzed separately, except in combined analyses where CD4+ and CD8+ sequences were merged in silico. Clonal expansion was defined as at least a 2-fold frequency increase after treatment relative to C1D1, with a pseudocount of 0.5 for undetected baseline clones. Singleton clones were defined as clones with 0 or 1 copy at C1D1, and non-singleton clones were defined as clones with 2 or more copies. By matching protein sequences in sorted samples from the same patient, clones expanded in unsorted samples were annotated as CD4+, CD8+ or unknown. Wilcoxon tests were applied to paired samples to test diversity changes from C1D1 to C4D1. In TCRdb, the immuneACCESS table is reduced to in-frame sequences with V and J assigned. These tables do not hold every clone; where another copy was compared, an unresolved V gene accounts for under half, and the others remain unexplained. The DNA gave D and trimming, while V, J and clone size come from that table. This sample holds roughly 150,000 clones; around 73% were observed only once. The ten top clones hold 7.5% to 9.5% of the sample.

Concerning this clone itself: Its antigen remains unidentified. Base qualities are not provided; no much larger clone lies one nucleotide away.

Recombination linked TRBV6-5 to TRBJ2-7, and 7 bases in between align with TRBD1. The receptor's source is a human donor with classical Hodgkin lymphoma. The specimen was peripheral blood mononuclear cells (PBMCs), collected before the second cycle of nivolumab. CDR3 region: CASTRLGTDSYEQYF. DNA sequence: TGTGCCAGCACCCGGTTAGGGACAGACTCCTACGAGCAGTACTTC.